This is a list of T cell receptor beta chains from one sample in a study of T-cell memory formation after mild COVID-19. From the 5' RACE reads, TCRdb called clonotypes with MiXCR, one entry per CDR3 protein. The table has hundreds of thousands of distinct CDR3 sequences, roughly 18% seen once. The sequencing sample was made of PBMCs or a T cell subset sorted from them (not recorded which). The receptors originated from an adult woman who had mild COVID-19 (a few samples of this study predate the infection). Cell type and time point are not known. The CDR3 runs from the conserved cysteine through the conserved F or W. Each record gives: V gene, D gene, J gene, clone size, CDR3 protein, CDR3 DNA. A D gene is named only where the DNA matches it firmly. Size is stated for part of the rows, as once, few or many counts, or as a class when the clone is expanded.

>TRBV7-2|.|TRBJ2-2|.
CASSFRRQNTGELFF
TGTGCCAGCAGCTTTAGACGGCAAAACACCGGGGAGCTGTTTTTT
>TRBV30|.|TRBJ1-1|.
CAWSVQGRDTEAFF
TGTGCCTGGAGTGTACAGGGAAGGGACACTGAAGCTTTCTTT
>TRBV20-1|.|TRBJ2-1|.
CSAGKGGNEQFF
TGCAGTGCTGGAAAAGGCGGCAATGAGCAGTTCTTC
>TRBV27|.|TRBJ2-1|.
CASRTPSSYNEQFF
TGTGCCAGCCGGACCCCAAGCTCCTACAATGAGCAGTTCTTC
>TRBV2|TRBD2|TRBJ2-3|few
CASRTSGGGYGDTQYF
TGTGCCAGCAGGACTAGCGGGGGAGGTTACGGAGATACGCAGTATTTT
>TRBV6-5|.|TRBJ2-6|once
CASTLTQLLSSGANVLTF
TGTGCCAGCACCCTGACACAGTTACTAAGCTCTGGGGCCAACGTCCTGACTTTC
>TRBV6-4|.|TRBJ1-1|.
CASSDREGSEAFF
TGTGCCAGCAGTGACAGAGAGGGGAGTGAAGCTTTCTTT
>TRBV29-1|TRBD2|TRBJ2-7|many
CSVEDPGRAYEQYF
TGCAGCGTTGAAGACCCCGGGAGGGCCTACGAGCAGTACTTC
>TRBV7-9|.|TRBJ2-7|few
CASSEDRISYEQYF
TGTGCCAGCAGCGAAGACAGGATTTCCTACGAGCAGTACTTC
>TRBV7-8|.|TRBJ2-7|once
CASSLAKGTYSSYEQYF
TGTGCCAGCAGCTTAGCGAAGGGGACTTACAGCTCCTACGAGCAGTACTTC
>TRBV24-1|TRBD2|TRBJ2-1|.
CATSDLAGGPDEQFF
TGTGCCACCAGTGATTTGGCGGGAGGGCCGGATGAGCAGTTCTTC
>TRBV24-1|TRBD1|TRBJ1-2|few
CATSDSRQGNYGYTF
TGTGCCACCAGTGATTCGAGACAGGGGAACTATGGCTACACCTTC
>TRBV9|.|TRBJ2-2|.
CASSHKTGELFF
TGTGCCAGCAGCCATAAGACCGGGGAGCTGTTTTTT
>TRBV15|TRBD1|TRBJ2-5|few
CATSRVMVQGETQYF
TGTGCCACCAGCAGAGTTATGGTACAGGGGGAGACCCAGTACTTC
>TRBV2|.|TRBJ2-1|.
CASSEVGYNEQFF
TGTGCCAGCAGTGAAGTCGGCTACAATGAGCAGTTCTTC
>TRBV7-3|TRBD2|TRBJ2-2|few
CASSSQRLAGITGELFF
TGTGCCAGCAGCTCCCAAAGACTAGCGGGGATCACCGGGGAGCTGTTTTTT
>TRBV12-3/TRBV12-4|TRBD1|TRBJ1-5|many
CASSHRGMSQPQHF
TGTGCCAGCAGCCACAGGGGGATGAGTCAGCCCCAGCATTTT
>TRBV12-3/TRBV12-4|.|TRBJ1-2|.
CASSLGRQTGYTF
TGTGCCAGCAGTTTGGGCAGGCAAACGGGCTACACCTTC
>TRBV19|TRBD1|TRBJ1-5|few
CASSQGLDQPQHF
TGTGCCAGTTCACAGGGGTTAGATCAGCCCCAGCATTTT
>TRBV7-3|.|TRBJ1-1|.
CASSLMMNTEAFF
TGTGCCAGCAGCTTAATGATGAACACTGAAGCTTTCTTT
>TRBV12-3/TRBV12-4|TRBD1|TRBJ2-7|many
CASSRRDRGSQKYF
TGTGCCAGCAGTCGACGGGACAGGGGAAGCCAGAAGTACTTC
>TRBV20-1|.|TRBJ1-3|few
CSARDGDRPSGNTIYF
TGCAGTGCTAGAGATGGCGACAGGCCCTCTGGAAACACCATATATTTT
>TRBV29-1|.|TRBJ1-1|few
CSGGHANTEAFF
TGCAGCGGCGGACATGCGAACACTGAAGCTTTCTTT
>TRBV12-3/TRBV12-4|.|TRBJ1-4|few
CASRVGEANEKLFF
TGTGCCAGCAGGGTAGGGGAGGCTAATGAAAAACTGTTTTTT
>TRBV4-2|TRBD1|TRBJ2-5|.
CASRKQGAEETQYF
TGTGCCAGCAGGAAACAGGGGGCGGAAGAGACCCAGTACTTC
>TRBV11-2|.|TRBJ2-1|many
CASSASRGWNEQFF
TGTGCCAGCAGCGCATCGCGGGGCTGGAATGAGCAGTTCTTC
>TRBV7-9|.|TRBJ2-5|.
CASSLVEAVGETQYF
TGTGCCAGCAGCTTAGTCGAGGCCGTCGGCGAGACCCAGTACTTC
>TRBV3-1|TRBD1|TRBJ2-7|.
CASSRPGQEYSF
TGTGCCAGCAGCCGACCGGGACAGGAGTATAGCTTC
>TRBV4-3|.|TRBJ2-7|.
CASSQDRKAAYEQYF
TGCGCCAGCAGCCAAGATCGGAAAGCCGCCTACGAGCAGTACTTC
>TRBV19|TRBD2|TRBJ2-5|few
CASSKTSGMRRRGETQYF
TGTGCCAGTAGTAAAACTAGCGGGATGCGCCGGAGGGGAGAGACCCAGTACTTC
>TRBV7-2|TRBD2|TRBJ2-5|few
CASSAGLAGDRNF
TGTGCCAGCAGCGCAGGACTAGCGGGGGACCGAAACTTC
>TRBV11-1|TRBD2|TRBJ2-1|few
CASSSSGGAGEQFF
TGTGCCAGCAGCTCAAGCGGGGGGGCGGGTGAGCAGTTCTTC
>TRBV20-1|TRBD1|TRBJ2-7|.
CSAGDLRGGGYEQYF
TGCAGTGCTGGAGATTTGAGAGGGGGCGGCTACGAGCAGTACTTC
>TRBV19|.|TRBJ2-2|few
CAVVGATGELFF
TGTGCCGTCGTCGGAGCCACCGGGGAGCTGTTTTTT
>TRBV7-9|TRBD2|TRBJ2-1|few
CASSSFALRTSGYNEQFF
TGTGCCAGCAGCTCATTTGCCTTGAGGACTAGCGGTTACAATGAGCAGTTCTTC
>TRBV2|.|TRBJ1-1|many
CASRQDRMNTEAFF
TGTGCCAGCAGGCAAGACCGGATGAACACTGAAGCTTTCTTT
>TRBV12-3/TRBV12-4|TRBD2|TRBJ2-2|.
CASLGTSGRGGELFF
TGTGCCAGCCTCGGGACTAGCGGGAGAGGCGGGGAGCTGTTTTTT
>TRBV6-2/TRBV6-3|.|TRBJ2-7|.
CARPRDTRPYEQYF
TGTGCCAGACCCCGGGACACACGACCCTACGAGCAGTACTTC
>TRBV18|.|TRBJ2-1|.
CASSPPEQGNEQFF
TGTGCCAGCTCACCACCGGAACAGGGAAATGAGCAGTTCTTC
>TRBV18|.|TRBJ2-3|.
CASSPQVSTDTQYF
TGTGCCAGCTCACCACAGGTCAGCACAGATACGCAGTATTTT